This entry lists 13 T cell receptor beta chains sequenced from one sample in a study of T cells after yellow fever vaccination. MiXCR was run by TCRdb on the 5' RACE reads, yielding one entry per CDR3 protein. The data hold under 350,000 distinct CDR3 sequences, with roughly 4% observed a single time. Here the sequenced sample was PBMCs, taken 5 days after the yellow fever booster vaccination. Receptors were obtained from a man in his late teens or twenties who received the YFV17D yellow fever vaccine.

The chain couples TRBV12-3 or TRBV12-4 to TRBJ1-1, with D perhaps matching TRBD1 (5 bases). V dropped 6 bases and J dropped 0 bases, with 14 bases sitting between them. CDR3 length: 15 amino acids. CDR3 in DNA: TGTGCCAGCAGACCAAGGGGCAGCCTGAACACTGAAGCTTTCTTT. Translating gives CASRPRGSLNTEAFF.

As DNA, the CDR3 is TGTGCCTGGAGTGCGGGGCTTGAAGGCTACACCTTC. It translates to CAWSAGLEGYTF. The V gene is TRBV30, the J gene TRBJ1-2; TRBD1 might be the D (5 bases). Germline values: CDR1 GTSNPN, CDR2 SVGIG (reference sequence). This CDR3 spans 12 amino acids. The ends were cut back, 1 base at V and 8 bases at J, with 11 bases in the middle.

The chain links TRBV6-2 or TRBV6-3 to TRBJ1-5; no firm D call. Trimming took off 5 bases at V and 0 bases at J, with 8 bases between the two ends. CDR1 is MNHEY, CDR2 SVGEGT, per germline. The CDR3 sequence is 14 residues long. CDR3 sequence: CASSTPGSNQPQHF. The CDR3 nucleotides read TGTGCCAGCAGTACTCCCGGTAGCAATCAGCCCCAGCATTTT.

The CDR3: CASRTTGGLVTEAFF. The CDR3 nucleotides are TGTGCCAGCAGAACTACGGGGGGGTTGGTCACTGAAGCTTTCTTT. The chain combines TRBV28 with TRBJ1-1; tentative D call: TRBD1 (5 bases). V dropped 6 bases and J dropped 4 bases, with 18 bases sitting between them. Germline CDR1 reads MDHEN; CDR2 reads SYDVKM. The CDR3 is 15 amino acids.

This clonotype showed up many times. The rearrangement links TRBV29-1 to TRBJ2-7; tentatively, D is TRBD2 (5 bases). V was trimmed by 1 base and J by 0 bases, leaving 13 bases between them. This CDR3 is 15 amino acids long. From germline, CDR1 is SQVTM and CDR2 ANQGSEA. The CDR3 DNA follows: TGCAGCGTTGAAGGAGGGAATGGGTTCTCCTACGAGCAGTACTTC. Encoded protein: CSVEGGNGFSYEQYF.

The chain couples TRBV6-5 to TRBJ1-4; 8 nucleotides agree with TRBD1. Germline V gene lookup returns CDR1 MNHEY and CDR2 SVGAGI. The CDR3 contains 15 residues. Trimming at V came to 6 bases and at J to 7 bases, leaving 10 bases not matched to a gene. The CDR3 reads CASSPWTGRGEKLFF. CDR3 DNA: TGTGCCAGCAGCCCATGGACAGGGAGGGGTGAAAAACTGTTTTTT.

The V and J genes are TRBV20-1 and TRBJ2-5; D is unresolved. Germline assignment: CDR1 DFQATT and CDR2 SNEGSKA (reference sequence). V gave up 1 base and J gave up 4 bases, with 10 bases separating them. The CDR3 extends over 13 amino acids. Here the CDR3 reads CSARVWSSETQYF. CDR3 bases: TGCAGTGCTAGAGTGTGGTCGTCAGAGACCCAGTACTTC.

The V gene is TRBV11-2, the J gene TRBJ2-5, with 14 bases identical to TRBD2. Germline V CDR1 and CDR2: SGHAT, FQNNGV. The J segment lost 5 bases and the V segment lost 5 bases, leaving 10 bases of the junction unmatched. CDR3 size: 17 residues. The CDR3 here is CASSPFGTSGGGETQYF. Here the CDR3 DNA reads TGTGCCAGCAGCCCGTTTGGGACTAGCGGGGGCGGGGAGACCCAGTACTTC.

The chain joins TRBV5-1 to TRBJ2-5; 7 bases match TRBD1. Germline lookup yields CDR1 SGHRS and CDR2 YFSETQ. Losses at the gene ends were 1 base for V and 1 base for J; bases not matched to a gene: 4. The CDR3 spans 15 residues. The CDR3 spells CASSLRDSPQETQYF. CDR3 nucleotide sequence: TGCGCCAGCAGCTTGCGGGACAGCCCCCAAGAGACCCAGTACTTC.

This clonotype was recorded a few times. The chain couples TRBV4-2 to TRBJ1-4, with unresolved D. CDR3 size: 13 residues. Per germline, CDR1 LGHNA and CDR2 YNFKEQ. V was cut by 1 base and J by 4 bases, with 4 bases left in between. In nucleotides, the CDR3 is TGTGCCAGCAGCCAAGCGGGTAATGAAAAACTGTTTTTT. Its protein product is CASSQAGNEKLFF.

This clonotype was seen ten or more times. The chain combines TRBV13 with TRBJ2-1, with TRBD2 identical over 7 bases. Germline loops: CDR1 PRHDT, CDR2 FYEKMQ (reference sequence). The junction had 4 bases not matched to a gene; V was cut back by 5 bases and J by 6 bases. This CDR3 is 13 amino acids long. CDR3 region: CASSPRLANEQFF. The CDR3 DNA reads TGTGCCAGCAGCCCCCGACTAGCCAATGAGCAGTTCTTC.

Only a few counts were recorded for this clonotype. The V and J genes are TRBV29-1 and TRBJ2-3, with 7 bases fitting TRBD2. From germline, CDR1 is SQVTM and CDR2 ANQGSEA. This CDR3 is built from 15 residues. V was clipped by 7 bases and J by 6 bases; unmatched bases: 16. The CDR3 region has the DNA TGCAGCGCCACTGATCGGGACTATCCCAGGGATACGCAGTATTTT. Translating gives CSATDRDYPRDTQYF.

This clonotype was recorded at least ten times. The rearrangement joins TRBV5-1 to TRBJ2-1; D gene unclear. The germline V gene has CDR1 SGHRS and CDR2 YFSETQ. V lost 4 bases and J lost 7, with 12 bases in between. The CDR3 length is 13 residues. CDR3: CASSPLGGNEQFF. DNA of the CDR3: TGCGCCAGCAGCCCCTTGGGCGGAAATGAGCAGTTCTTC.